This T cell receptor (beta chain) was recovered during a study of control samples from healthy donors and cancer patients. V was pared by 3 bases and J by 5 bases, with 5 bases of the junction left unmatched. Germline V lookup: CDR1 MNHNS, CDR2 SASEGT. This CDR3 comprises 15 residues. The protocol was immunoSEQ multiplex PCR, while the TCRdb copy is restricted to in-frame clones and leaves out a portion. The repertoire holds fewer than 90,000 clones, with roughly 92% as singletons. The J gene is TRBJ2-1, the V gene TRBV6-1, with TRBD2 matching 9 bases. The source is a middle-aged woman in good health. The sample taken for sequencing was blood. CDR3 sequence (DNA): TGTGCCAGCAGTGAGTTGGGACTAGCCCACAATGAGCAGTTCTTC. It yields the protein CASSELGLAHNEQFF.